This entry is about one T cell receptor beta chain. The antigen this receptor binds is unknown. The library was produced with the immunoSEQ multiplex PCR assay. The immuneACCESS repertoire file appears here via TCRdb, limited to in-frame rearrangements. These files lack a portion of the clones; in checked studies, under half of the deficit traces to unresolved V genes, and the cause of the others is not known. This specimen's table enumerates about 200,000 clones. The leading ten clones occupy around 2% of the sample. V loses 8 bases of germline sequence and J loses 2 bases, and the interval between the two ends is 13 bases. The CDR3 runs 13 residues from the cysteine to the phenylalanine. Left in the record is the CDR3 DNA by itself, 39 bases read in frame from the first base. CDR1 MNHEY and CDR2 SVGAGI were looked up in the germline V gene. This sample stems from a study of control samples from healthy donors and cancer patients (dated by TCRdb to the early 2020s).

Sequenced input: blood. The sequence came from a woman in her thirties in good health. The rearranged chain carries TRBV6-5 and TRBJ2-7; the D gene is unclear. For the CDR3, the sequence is CASGRSRAYEQYF. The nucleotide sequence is TGTGCCAGCGGTCGTAGCCGCGCCTACGAGCAGTACTTC.